What follows is one T cell receptor (beta chain) and its context. No antigen is known for it. CDR1 and CDR2 were assigned from the germline V gene as SNHLY and FYNNEI. Including cysteine and phenylalanine, the CDR3 has 16 amino acids. No DNA is recorded. From each donor, an approximately 2.5 ml peripheral blood sample was collected into PAXgene tubes and kept at -80 degrees C. Without any T cell sorting, total RNA was extracted from whole blood using the PAXgene blood miRNA kit on an automated QIAcube. Peripheral blood from monozygotic twin pairs who were concordant or discordant for inflammatory bowel disease underwent deep TCRalpha and TCRbeta repertoire profiling using unique molecular barcoding. Smoking habits were recorded for all twin pairs, and each individual was classified as a current, former or never smoker. The library relied on 5' RACE. Preparation of each TCR library used 3,000 to 4,000 ng of total RNA. For each sample, cDNA synthesis was carried out in eight separate reactions using SMARTScribe reverse transcriptase. During cDNA synthesis, unique molecular identifiers containing a 6-nucleotide sample barcode were introduced by template switching. TCRalpha and TCRbeta cDNA was amplified in two nested PCRs of approximately 16 and 10 cycles, and bead purification was carried out after each PCR. Before amplification, the cDNA was both treated with uracil DNA-glycosylase and purified with the QIAquick PCR purification kit. The second PCR was the step at which Illumina TruSeq-compatible adapters and sample-specific barcodes were added. Library quality and concentration were checked on TapeStation and Qubit, and libraries were pooled at roughly 5.1 ng each. The pooled libraries were sequenced with 2 x 100 bp reads and custom sequencing primers on an Illumina HiSeq2500 single-index Rapid Run. Per the source publication's procedure: MiGEC version 1.2.6 was used for UMI-based consensus assembly to correct PCR and sequencing errors. MiXCR version 2.1.1 was used to carry out V(D)J alignment, clonotype assembly and CDR3 extraction. To normalise gene usage, clonotype sharing and MAIT/NKT TCR abundance, the top 1000, 10 000 and 20 000 clonotypes in each sample were analysed. Diversity was computed as the inverse Simpson index with the vegan R package after downsampling to 27 000 UMIs. Paired Mann-Whitney U tests on discordant twin pairs were used, with Benjamini-Hochberg multiple-testing correction. TCRdb reprocessed the reads and lists each CDR3 protein sequence as a single entry, with no DNA. TCRdb, not the original authors, processed these V and J calls. For this sample, the table gives 440,000 or so distinct CDR3 sequences. Of the sample, around 2.4% is held by the ten largest clones.

This sample stems from a study of monozygotic twins with inflammatory bowel disease (dated by TCRdb to the late 2010s). For the study in its entirety: The complete study included 30 or so monozygotic twin pairs: 19 IBD-discordant Danish pairs and nine German pairs, of which four were IBD-concordant and five were IBD-discordant. Disease-associated traits were sought mainly through comparisons between IBD patients and their genetically identical healthy co-twins within discordant pairs. Each individual had, on average, about 151 000 unique TCRalpha sequences and 181 000 unique TCRbeta sequences available for analysis. Broad study findings and their caveats: Distinction between different T cell subtypes could not be achieved in the analysis. Compared with healthy twins, IBD patients had fewer clonotypes in common with other individuals, a difference most pronounced in patients showing signs of disease activity. No difference in repertoire similarity was observed between concordant and discordant twins, possibly owing to limited statistical power. A decrease in TCRbeta repertoire diversity, as measured by inverse Simpson index, was observed in IBD patients compared with their healthy co-twins. The results gave no support for a single strong signal or clonotype linked to IBD. Background noise and inter-individual variability may have been introduced into the repertoires by the differing immunosuppressive treatments among patients.

The sequence was collected from a human donor with ulcerative colitis or Crohn's disease, or a healthy co-twin of an affected twin (not recorded which). The chain employs TRBV2 and TRBJ2-1; TCRdb's D call of TRBD1 is untestable without DNA. Material: blood. The CDR3 region: CASSPQAGGGNNEQFF.